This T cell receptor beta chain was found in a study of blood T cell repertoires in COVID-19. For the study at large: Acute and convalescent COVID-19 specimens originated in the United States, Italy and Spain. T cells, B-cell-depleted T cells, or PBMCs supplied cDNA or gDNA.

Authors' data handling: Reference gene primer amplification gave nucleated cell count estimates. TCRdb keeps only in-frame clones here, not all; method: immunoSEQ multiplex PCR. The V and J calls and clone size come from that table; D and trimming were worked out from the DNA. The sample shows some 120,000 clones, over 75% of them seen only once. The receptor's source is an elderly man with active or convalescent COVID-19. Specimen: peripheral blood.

The CDR3 DNA follows: TGTGCCATCAGTGAGGCTAGTCCCGGGGAGCTGTTTTTT. It specifies CAISEASPGELFF. This chain uses TRBV10-3 with TRBJ2-2; D is unclear. The germline V gene encodes CDR1 ENHRY and CDR2 SYGVKD. Between the trimmed V and J ends, which lost 2 bases and 6 bases, there was a span of 7 bases. The CDR3 contains 13 residues.